The text below deals with one T cell receptor beta chain. What it binds is unknown. At one end, the junction sequence differs from germline, possibly due to a read error. These data originate in a study of T cells after yellow fever vaccination. Study-wide findings and caveats: The secondary response was weaker but peaked faster, day 5 versus 15.

UMIs and a universal primer site were added when TCR cDNA was made by 5'RACE template switching. TCRdb used MiXCR to reprocess the 5' RACE reads, holding one entry per CDR3 protein. Of over 200,000 distinct CDR3 sequences listed, over 6.5% are singletons. This clonotype was sampled from a man aged 30 to 45 who received the YFV17D yellow fever vaccine. The sequencing used CD4+ T cells sorted from PBMCs, collected on the day of the yellow fever booster vaccination.

The CDR3 sequence: CCARPLRSGASQYEQYF. The CDR3 DNA is TGCTGTGCTAGACCCCTTCGGAGCGGGGCCTCCCAATACGAGCAGTACTTC. The chain links TRBV20-1 to TRBJ2-7; 7 positions agree with TRBD2. This CDR3 comprises 17 residues. Germline V lookup: CDR1 DFQATT, CDR2 SNEGSKA (reference sequence).